The following is a T cell receptor (beta chain) sequence with its context. This entry is derived from a study of graft-versus-host responses after intestinal transplantation. Data came from immunoSEQ multiplex PCR; TCRdb stores just in-frame clones and leaves some out. Of approximately 24,000 clones detected, roughly 85% appear once; the ten largest clones hold approximately 0.87%. The TCR sequence derives from a human patient who received an intestinal transplant, so some T cells may come from the graft donor. Material: PBMCs, obtained just over 450 days after intestinal transplant.

The CDR3 region has the DNA TGTGCTAGTGGTTTGCGAGTAGCGGGAGGTTCGGTCTACGAGCAGTACTTC. This gives the protein CASGLRVAGGSVYEQYF. The chain links TRBV12-5 to TRBJ2-7; 10 positions match TRBD2. The CDR3 is 17 amino acids. Germline CDR1 LGHNT, CDR2 FRNRAP. V trimming: 2 bases; J trimming: 3 bases; junction bases outside the gene matches: 10.